This T cell receptor (beta chain) was retrieved from a study of cytomegalovirus exposure and HLA in healthy donors. About the study: T cells numbering about 200 million yielded more than 95 million unique TCR beta sequences in an earlier analysis.

This clone was seen a handful of times. Antigen: not known. Points from the study as a whole: TCR beta V- and J-gene trimming was later associated with a missense DCLRE1C variant.

This CDR3 contains 14 residues. The junction had 11 bases not matched to a gene; V was cut back by 8 bases and J by 5 bases. CDR1 MNHEY and CDR2 SVGAGI come from the germline V gene. Vbeta (60) and Jbeta (13) primers were used in the PCR. Profiling relied on immunoSEQ multiplex PCR, and the TCRdb table lists in-frame clones only, not all of them. The table includes around 61,000 clones, approximately 83% detected once. This clonotype originated in a man between 35 and 55 years old in good health and CMV-seronegative. V gene TRBV6-5 combines with J gene TRBJ1-1, with 7 bases aligning to TRBD1. The specimen was PBMCs. The CDR3 reads CASSNRGRGTEAFF. The CDR3 coding sequence is TGTGCCAGCTCGAACAGGGGAAGAGGAACTGAAGCTTTCTTT.